This entry features one TCR beta chain sequence. V lost 10 bases to trimming and J lost 1 base, with 17 bases between them. Germline V gives CDR1 SGHTA, CDR2 FQGNSA. The CDR3 has 15 amino acids. The data were taken from a study of blood T cell repertoires in COVID-19. The wider study: COVID-19 samples, acute and convalescent, were from the United States, Italy and Spain. From T cells, B-cell-depleted T cells, or PBMCs came the material, which was cDNA or gDNA.

Study processing details: Reference gene primers were amplified, and this amplification served to estimate nucleated cell counts. Generated by immunoSEQ multiplex PCR, the TCRdb table keeps only in-frame clones and is missing some. The V and J calls and clone size come from that table; D and trimming were worked out from the DNA. The table shows roughly 200,000 clones, with approximately 84% occurring only once. The chain employs TRBV7-2 and TRBJ1-3; no reliable D call. The receptor's source is an elderly woman with acute or convalescent COVID-19. What was sequenced was peripheral blood. CDR3 protein: CATCRSIGSGNTIYF. The DNA for the CDR3 is TGTGCCACCTGTCGTTCCATCGGTTCTGGAAACACCATATATTTT.